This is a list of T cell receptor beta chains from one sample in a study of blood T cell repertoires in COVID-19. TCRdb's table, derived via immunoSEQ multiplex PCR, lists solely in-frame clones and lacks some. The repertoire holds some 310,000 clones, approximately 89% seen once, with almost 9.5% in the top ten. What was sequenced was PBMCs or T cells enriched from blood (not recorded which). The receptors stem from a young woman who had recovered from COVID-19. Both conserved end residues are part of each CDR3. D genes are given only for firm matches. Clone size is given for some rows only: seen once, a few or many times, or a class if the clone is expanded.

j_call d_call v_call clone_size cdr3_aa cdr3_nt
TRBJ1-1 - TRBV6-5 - CASSLLTAGLIPEAFF TGTGCCAGCAGTTTGCTTACGGCAGGCCTTATCCCTGAAGCTTTCTTT
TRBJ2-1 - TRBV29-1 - CSVEPGGPHEQFF TGCAGCGTTGAACCCGGCGGTCCACACGAGCAGTTCTTC
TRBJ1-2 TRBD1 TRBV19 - CASSEGTGRLPYGYTF TGTGCCAGTAGCGAAGGGACAGGCCGCCTCCCCTATGGCTACACCTTC
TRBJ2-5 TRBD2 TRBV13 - CASSSPQGRLAGELQETQYF TGTGCCAGCAGCTCCCCCCAGGGCCGACTAGCGGGCGAACTTCAAGAGACCCAGTACTTC
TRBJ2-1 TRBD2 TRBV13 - CASSLGTSGNEQFF TGTGCCAGCAGCTTGGGGACTAGCGGTAATGAGCAGTTCTTC
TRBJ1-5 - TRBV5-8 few CASSWRGDQPQHF TGTGCCAGCAGCTGGCGGGGGGATCAGCCCCAGCATTTT
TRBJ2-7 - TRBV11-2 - CASREQITPSDEQYF TGTGCCAGCAGAGAACAGATAACCCCCTCCGACGAGCAGTACTTC
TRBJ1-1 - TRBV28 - CASSLTSTGRGRTEAFF TGTGCCAGCAGCCTAACGTCGACAGGTCGGGGTCGGACTGAAGCTTTCTTT
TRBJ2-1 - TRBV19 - CASSTTPDFYSYNEQFF TGTGCCAGTAGTACGACCCCCGACTTCTATTCCTACAATGAGCAGTTCTTC
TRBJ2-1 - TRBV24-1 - CATSDLLANEQFF TGTGCCACCAGTGATTTACTAGCAAATGAGCAGTTCTTC
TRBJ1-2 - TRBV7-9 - CASSPTGSGYTF TGTGCCAGCAGCCCCACAGGGTCTGGCTACACCTTC
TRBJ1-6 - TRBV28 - CASSPTQRTYNSPLHF TGTGCCAGCAGTCCCACTCAGCGAACCTATAATTCACCCCTCCACTTT
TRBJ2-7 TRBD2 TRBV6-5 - CASSPGTNYYEQYF TGTGCCAGCAGTCCCGGGACTAATTACTACGAGCAGTACTTC
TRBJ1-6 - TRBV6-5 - CASSYGGSGSPLHF TGTGCCAGCAGTTACGGAGGGTCGGGGTCACCCCTCCACTTT
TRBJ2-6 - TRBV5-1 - CASTRTANTPSGANVLTF TGCGCCAGCACCCGGACAGCCAATACACCCTCTGGGGCCAACGTCCTGACTTTC
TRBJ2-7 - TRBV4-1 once CASSLALQGVSYEQYF TGCGCCAGCAGCCTAGCCCTACAGGGAGTTTCGTACGAGCAGTACTTC
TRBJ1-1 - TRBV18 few CASSPPTVNTEAFF TGTGCCAGCTCACCTCCTACGGTGAACACTGAAGCTTTCTTT
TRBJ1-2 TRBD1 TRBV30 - CAWRKTPDRAAGYTF TGTGCCTGGCGGAAGACCCCAGACAGGGCGGCCGGCTACACCTTC
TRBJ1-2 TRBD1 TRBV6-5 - CASSYSRTGGTYGYTF TGTGCCAGCAGTTACTCCCGGACAGGGGGCACCTATGGCTACACCTTC
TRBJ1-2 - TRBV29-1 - CSVGDSYGYTF TGCAGCGTTGGAGACAGCTATGGCTACACCTTC
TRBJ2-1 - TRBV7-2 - CASSLDRDTYNEQFF TGTGCCAGCAGCTTAGACCGGGACACCTACAATGAGCAGTTCTTC
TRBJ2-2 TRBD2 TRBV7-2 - CASSPPGIAGTGELFF TGTGCCAGCAGCCCCCCAGGTATAGCGGGGACCGGGGAGCTGTTTTTT
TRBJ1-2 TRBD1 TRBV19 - CASTLLSGGSYGYTF TGTGCCAGTACCCTTTTGTCAGGGGGCTCCTATGGCTACACCTTC
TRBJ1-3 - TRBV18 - CASSTVDAASGNTIYF TGTGCCAGCTCAACCGTAGACGCGGCCTCTGGAAACACCATATATTTT
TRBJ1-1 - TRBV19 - CASSIDVTGISTEAFF TGTGCCAGTAGTATAGATGTCACAGGGATATCCACTGAAGCTTTCTTT
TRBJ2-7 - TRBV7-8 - CASTSRGEQYF TGTGCCAGCACCTCTCGCGGAGAGCAGTACTTC
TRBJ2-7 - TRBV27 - CASSLSPRLEEQYF TGTGCCAGCAGTTTATCACCGCGGCTAGAAGAGCAGTACTTC